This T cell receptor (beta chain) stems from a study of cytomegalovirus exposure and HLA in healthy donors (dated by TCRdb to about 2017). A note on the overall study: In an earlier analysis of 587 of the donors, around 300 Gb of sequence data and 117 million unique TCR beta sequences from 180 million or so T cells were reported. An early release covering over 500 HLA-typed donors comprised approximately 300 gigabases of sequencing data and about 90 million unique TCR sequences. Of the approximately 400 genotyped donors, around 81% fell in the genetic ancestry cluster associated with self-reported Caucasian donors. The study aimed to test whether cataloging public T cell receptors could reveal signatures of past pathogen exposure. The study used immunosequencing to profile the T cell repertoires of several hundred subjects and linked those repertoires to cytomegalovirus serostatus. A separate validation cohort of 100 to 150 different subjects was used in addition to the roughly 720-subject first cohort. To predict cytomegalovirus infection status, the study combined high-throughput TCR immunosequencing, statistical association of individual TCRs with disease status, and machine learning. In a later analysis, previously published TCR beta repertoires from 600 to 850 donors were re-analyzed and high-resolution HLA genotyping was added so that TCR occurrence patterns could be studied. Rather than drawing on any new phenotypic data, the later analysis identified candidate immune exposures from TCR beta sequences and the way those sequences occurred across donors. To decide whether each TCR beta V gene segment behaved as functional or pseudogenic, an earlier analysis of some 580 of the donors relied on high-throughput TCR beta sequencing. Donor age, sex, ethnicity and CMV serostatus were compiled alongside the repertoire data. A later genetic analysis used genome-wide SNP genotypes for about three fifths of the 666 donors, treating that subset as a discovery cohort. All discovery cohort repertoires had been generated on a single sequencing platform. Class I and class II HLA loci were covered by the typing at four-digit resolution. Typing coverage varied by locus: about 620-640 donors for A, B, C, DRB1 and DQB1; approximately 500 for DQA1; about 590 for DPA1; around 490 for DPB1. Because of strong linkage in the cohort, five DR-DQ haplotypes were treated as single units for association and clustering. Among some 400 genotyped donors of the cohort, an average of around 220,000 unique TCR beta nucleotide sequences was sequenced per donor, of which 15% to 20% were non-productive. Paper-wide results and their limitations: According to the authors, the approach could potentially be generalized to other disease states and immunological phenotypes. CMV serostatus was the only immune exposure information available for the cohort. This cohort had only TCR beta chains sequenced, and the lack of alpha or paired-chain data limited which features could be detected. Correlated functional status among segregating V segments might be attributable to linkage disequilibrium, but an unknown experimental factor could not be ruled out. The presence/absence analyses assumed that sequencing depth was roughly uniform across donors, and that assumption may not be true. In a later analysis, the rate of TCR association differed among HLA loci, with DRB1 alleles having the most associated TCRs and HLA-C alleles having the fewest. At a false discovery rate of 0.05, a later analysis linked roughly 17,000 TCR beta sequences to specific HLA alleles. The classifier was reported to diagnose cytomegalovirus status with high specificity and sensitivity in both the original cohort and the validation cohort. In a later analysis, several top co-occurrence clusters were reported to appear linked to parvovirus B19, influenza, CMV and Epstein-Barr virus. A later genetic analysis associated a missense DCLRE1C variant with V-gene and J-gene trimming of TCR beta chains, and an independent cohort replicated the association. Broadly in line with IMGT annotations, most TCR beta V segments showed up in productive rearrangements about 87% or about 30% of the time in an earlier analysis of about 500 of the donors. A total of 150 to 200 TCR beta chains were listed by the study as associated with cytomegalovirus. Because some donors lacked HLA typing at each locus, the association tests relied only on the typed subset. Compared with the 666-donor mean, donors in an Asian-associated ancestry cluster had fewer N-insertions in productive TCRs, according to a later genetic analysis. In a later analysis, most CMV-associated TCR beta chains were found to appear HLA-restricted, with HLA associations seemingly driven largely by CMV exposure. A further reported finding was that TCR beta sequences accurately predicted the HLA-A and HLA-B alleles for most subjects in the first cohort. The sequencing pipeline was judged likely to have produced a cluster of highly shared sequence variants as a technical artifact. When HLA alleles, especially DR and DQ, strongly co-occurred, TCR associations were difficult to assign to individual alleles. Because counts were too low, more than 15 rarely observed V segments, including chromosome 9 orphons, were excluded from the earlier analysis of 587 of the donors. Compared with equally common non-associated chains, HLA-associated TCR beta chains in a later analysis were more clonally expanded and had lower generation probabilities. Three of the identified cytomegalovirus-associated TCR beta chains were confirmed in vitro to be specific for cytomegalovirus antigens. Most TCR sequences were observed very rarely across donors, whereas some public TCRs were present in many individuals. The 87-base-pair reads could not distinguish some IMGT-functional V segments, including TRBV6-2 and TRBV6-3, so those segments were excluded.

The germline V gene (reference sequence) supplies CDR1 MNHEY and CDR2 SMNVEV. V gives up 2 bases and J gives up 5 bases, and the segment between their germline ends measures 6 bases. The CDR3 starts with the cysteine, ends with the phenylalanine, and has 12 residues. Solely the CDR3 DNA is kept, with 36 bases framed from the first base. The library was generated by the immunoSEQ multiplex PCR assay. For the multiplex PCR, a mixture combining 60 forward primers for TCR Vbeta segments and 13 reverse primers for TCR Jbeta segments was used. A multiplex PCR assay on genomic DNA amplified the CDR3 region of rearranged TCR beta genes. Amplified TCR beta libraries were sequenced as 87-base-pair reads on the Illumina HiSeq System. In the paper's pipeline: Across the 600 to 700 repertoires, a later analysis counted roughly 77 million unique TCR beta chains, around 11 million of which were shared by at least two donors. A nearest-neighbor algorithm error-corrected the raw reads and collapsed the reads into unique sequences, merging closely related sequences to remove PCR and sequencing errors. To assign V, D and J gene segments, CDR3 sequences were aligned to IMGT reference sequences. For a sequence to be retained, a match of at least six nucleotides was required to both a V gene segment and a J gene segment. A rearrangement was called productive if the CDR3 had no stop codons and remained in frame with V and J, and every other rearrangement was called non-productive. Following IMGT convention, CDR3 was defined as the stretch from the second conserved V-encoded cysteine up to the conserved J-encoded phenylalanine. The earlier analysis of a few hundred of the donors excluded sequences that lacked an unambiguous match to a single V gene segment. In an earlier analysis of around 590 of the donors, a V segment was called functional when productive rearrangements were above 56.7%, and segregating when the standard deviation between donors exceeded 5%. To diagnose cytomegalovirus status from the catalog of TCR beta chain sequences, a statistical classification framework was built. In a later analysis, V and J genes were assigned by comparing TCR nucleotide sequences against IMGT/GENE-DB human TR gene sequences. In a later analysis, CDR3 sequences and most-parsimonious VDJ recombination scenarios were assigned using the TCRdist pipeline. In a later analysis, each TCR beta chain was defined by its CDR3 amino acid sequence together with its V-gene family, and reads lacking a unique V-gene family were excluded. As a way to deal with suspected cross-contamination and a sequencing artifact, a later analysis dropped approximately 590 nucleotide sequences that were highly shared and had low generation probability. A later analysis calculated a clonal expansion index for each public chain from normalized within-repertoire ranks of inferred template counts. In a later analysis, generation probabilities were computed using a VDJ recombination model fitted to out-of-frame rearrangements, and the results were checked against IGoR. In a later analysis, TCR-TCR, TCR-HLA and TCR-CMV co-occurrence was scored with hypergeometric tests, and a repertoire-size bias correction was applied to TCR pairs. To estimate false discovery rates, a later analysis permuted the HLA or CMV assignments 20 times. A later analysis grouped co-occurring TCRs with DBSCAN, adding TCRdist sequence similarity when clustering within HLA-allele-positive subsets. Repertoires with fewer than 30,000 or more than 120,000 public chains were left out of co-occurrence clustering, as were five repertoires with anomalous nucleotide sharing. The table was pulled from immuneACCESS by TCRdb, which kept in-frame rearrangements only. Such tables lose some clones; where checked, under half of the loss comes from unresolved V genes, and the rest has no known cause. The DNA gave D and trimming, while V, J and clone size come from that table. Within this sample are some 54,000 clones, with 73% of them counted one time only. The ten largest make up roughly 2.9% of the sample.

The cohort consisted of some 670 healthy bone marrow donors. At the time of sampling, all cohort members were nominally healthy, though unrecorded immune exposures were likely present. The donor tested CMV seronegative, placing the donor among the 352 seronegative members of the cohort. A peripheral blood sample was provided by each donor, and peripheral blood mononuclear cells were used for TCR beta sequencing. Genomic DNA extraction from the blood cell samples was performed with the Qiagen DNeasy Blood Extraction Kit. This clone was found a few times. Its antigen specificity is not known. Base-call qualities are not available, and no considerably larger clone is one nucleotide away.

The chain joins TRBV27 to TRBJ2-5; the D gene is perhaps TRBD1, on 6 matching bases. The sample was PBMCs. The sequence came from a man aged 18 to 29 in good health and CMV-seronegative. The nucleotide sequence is TGTGCCAGCAGTTTAAGGGGGGAGACCCAGTACTTC. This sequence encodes CASSLRGETQYF.